This TCR beta chain was obtained from a study of blood T cells in healthy people across ages. Findings and caveats of the study: Reliance upon unsorted PBMCs precluded definitive naive versus antigen-experienced comparison.

This clonotype was detected only a few times. Its target is not known. Caucasian, healthy and from Russia, the donors were aged between 6 and 90. The CDR3 has 14 residues. V was shortened by 4 bases and J by 5 bases, with 14 bases between the two germline ends. Per germline, CDR1 SGHVS and CDR2 FNYEAQ. It was with a sample-barcoded 5' primer and a J-beta primer mix that a second PCR of about 6 to 12 cycles was run. Each cDNA molecule carried a tag from a template-switch adaptor that contained 12 random nucleotides. Researchers report that each sample yielded at least 2.5 million CDR3-containing paired-end reads. Each CDR3 protein gets one entry after TCRdb re-called the 5' RACE reads with MiXCR. The sample records over a million distinct CDR3 sequences, 40% to 55% being singletons.

The clonotype was recovered from a woman in her sixties in good health. Sequencing input: blood. The chain employs TRBV7-6 and TRBJ2-5, with D tentatively TRBD1 (6 bases). The CDR3 bases are TGTGCCAGCAGCTCCACAGGGAATCGGGAGACCCAGTACTTC. Encoded protein: CASSSTGNRETQYF. The full variable domain, in which reference TRBV7-6 and TRBJ2-5 provide the parts outside the CDR3, is GAGVSQSPRYKVTKRGQDVALRCDPISGHVSLYWYRQALGQGPEFLTYFNYEAQQDKSGLPNDRFSAERPEGSISTLTIQRTEQRDSAMYRCASSSTGNRETQYFGPGTRLLVL.